A single sample gave rise to the 21 T cell receptor beta chains below, sequenced in a study of blood T cell repertoires in COVID-19. Using immunoSEQ multiplex PCR, the repertoire was profiled, and TCRdb retains in-frame clones only, with some absent. Found here are some 260,000 clones, 86% of them singletons; the top ten hold around 1.7%. Sequencing was done on a sample of PBMCs or T cells enriched from blood (not recorded which). Source of these receptors: a man aged 40-49 years who had recovered from COVID-19.

As DNA, the CDR3 is TGTGCCAGCAGCTTAGGAGGTGTGACGGAGACCCAGTACTTC. The encoded protein is CASSLGGVTETQYF. The chain is built from TRBV11-2 and TRBJ2-5; D is unclear. V lost 1 base and J lost 5, with 11 bases in between. The CDR3 is made up of 14 amino acids. From germline, CDR1 is SGHAT and CDR2 FQNNGV.

The genes are TRBV10-1 and TRBJ2-7; 10 bases line up with TRBD2. V shed 6 bases, J shed 5 bases, and the junction held 22 bases outside the gene matches. CDR1 is WNHNN, CDR2 SYGVQD, per germline (reference sequence). The CDR3 loop spans 19 amino acids. CDR3 region: CASRVELAGPPTGLDEQYF. CDR3 sequence (DNA): TGCGCCAGCAGGGTTGAACTAGCGGGGCCCCCGACGGGATTGGACGAGCAGTACTTC.

V and J are TRBV7-9 and TRBJ2-1, with 10 bases aligning to TRBD2. V lost 2 bases to trimming and J lost 3 bases; unmatched junction nucleotides: 7. Germline-derived CDR1 and CDR2 are SEHNR and FQNEAQ (reference sequence). This CDR3 region has 17 residues. Here the CDR3 reads CASSLQPSGGHYNEQFF. In DNA, the CDR3 is TGTGCCAGCAGCTTACAGCCTAGCGGGGGCCACTACAATGAGCAGTTCTTC. Full variable domain (remainder filled in from reference TRBV7-9 and TRBJ2-1): DTGVSQNPRHKITKRGQNVTFRCDPISEHNRLYWYRQTLGQGPEFLTYFQNEAQLEKSRLLSDRFSAERPKGSFSTLEIQRTEQGDSAMYLCASSLQPSGGHYNEQFFGPGTRLTVL.

The chain has TRBV27 and TRBJ1-1; D possibly corresponds to TRBD1 (5 bases). Germline assignment: CDR1 MNHEY and CDR2 SMNVEV (reference sequence). The CDR3 length is 13 residues. V was cut by 6 bases and J by 3 bases, with 11 bases left in between. The CDR3 is CASSRGGYTEAFF. CDR3 sequence (DNA): TGTGCCAGCAGCCGCGGGGGGTACACTGAAGCTTTCTTT.

Only a few counts were recorded for this clone. V gene TRBV6-4 combines with J gene TRBJ2-5, with a possible D match to TRBD2 (7 bases). V was shortened by 6 bases and J by 4 bases, with 18 bases between the two germline ends. Germline V lookup: CDR1 MRHNA, CDR2 SNTAGT. The CDR3 contains 15 residues. CDR3 in amino acids: CASSFYGGAGETQYF. The CDR3, as DNA: TGTGCCAGCAGCTTCTATGGGGGGGCAGGAGAGACCCAGTACTTC.

The chain employs TRBV7-2 and TRBJ2-1; 11 nucleotides match TRBD2. CDR3 length equals 18 residues. Germline CDR1 is SGHTA and CDR2 is FQGNSA. Trimming at V came to 1 base and at J to 4 bases, leaving 9 bases not matched to a gene. CDR3 sequence: CASSLEGGLAGAYNEQFF. Here the CDR3 DNA reads TGTGCCAGCAGCTTAGAGGGAGGACTAGCGGGCGCTTACAATGAGCAGTTCTTC. Based on the CDR3 plus reference TRBV7-2 and TRBJ2-1, the full variable domain is GAGVSQSPSNKVTEKGKDVELRCDPISGHTALYWYRQSLGQGLEFLIYFQGNSAPDKSGLPSDRFSAERTGGSVSTLTIQRTQQEDSAVYLCASSLEGGLAGAYNEQFFGPGTRLTVL.

In this sample, this clone turned up a few times. V usage is TRBV18 and J usage is TRBJ1-2, with a weak D call TRBD1 (6 bases). With 3 bases removed from V and 7 bases from J, the gap between germline ends came to 9 bases. The CDR3 consists of 12 residues. CDR1 and CDR2 (germline): KGHSH, LQKENI. Here the CDR3 reads CASSPGTLGYTF. CDR3 nucleotide sequence: TGTGCCAGCTCACCTGGGACACTTGGCTACACCTTC.

The chain is built from TRBV3-1 (or the pseudogene TRBV3-2) and TRBJ2-5; 9 bases fit TRBD2. V lost 2 bases and J lost 5; bases outside the gene matches: 9. Germline values: CDR1 LGHDT, CDR2 YNNKEL (reference sequence). The CDR3 spans 16 residues. The CDR3 sequence: CASSQNPAGGLETQYF. The CDR3 nucleotides read TGTGCCAGCAGCCAAAACCCAGCGGGAGGTCTGGAGACCCAGTACTTC.

The rearrangement links TRBV2 to TRBJ2-6, with 9 bases matching TRBD1. Per germline, CDR1 SNHLY and CDR2 FYNNEI. V was clipped by 3 bases and J by 4 bases; unmatched bases: 7. The CDR3 is 17 residues long. CDR3 DNA sequence: TGTGCCAGCAGTGAGGGGGACAGGGCACTCGGGGCCAACGTCCTGACTTTC. Amino acid sequence: CASSEGDRALGANVLTF.

This clone came up once. V and J are TRBV9 and TRBJ1-1; 8 nucleotides match TRBD1. This CDR3 contains 15 residues. The V and J ends lost 3 bases and 1 base, in that order; junction bases with no gene match: 5. Germline V gene data show CDR1 as SGDLS and CDR2 as YYNGEE. The CDR3 region is CASSATGTGNTEAFF. CDR3 in DNA: TGTGCCAGCAGCGCCACCGGGACAGGGAACACTGAAGCTTTCTTT.

The chain is built from TRBV18 and TRBJ1-1, with unresolved D. The CDR3 loop spans 15 amino acids. V lost 2 bases to trimming and J lost 3 bases, with 13 bases between them. Germline CDR1 and CDR2: KGHSH and LQKENI. In DNA form, the CDR3 reads TGTGCCAGCTCACCAGGTAGTTTCCGGGACACTGAAGCTTTCTTT. Translating it yields CASSPGSFRDTEAFF. Using reference TRBV18 and TRBJ1-1 for the parts outside the CDR3, the full variable domain is NAGVMQNPRHLVRRRGQEARLRCSPMKGHSHVYWYRQLPEEGLKFMVYLQKENIIDESGMPKERFSAEFPKEGPSILRIQQVVRGDSAAYFCASSPGSFRDTEAFFGQGTRLTVV.

Of note for this clone: Other DNA sequences in this sample translate to the same CDR3. The chain joins TRBV9 to TRBJ2-1, with 8 positions matching TRBD2. The CDR3 extends over 16 amino acids. The V and J ends lost 4 bases and 2 bases, in that order; junction bases with no gene match: 8. The germline V gene has CDR1 SGDLS and CDR2 YYNGEE. The DNA of the CDR3 is TGTGCCAGCAGCCCTAGAACTAGCGGCACCTACAATGAGCAGTTCTTC. Translated: CASSPRTSGTYNEQFF.

The V gene is TRBV5-5, the J gene TRBJ2-3; D ambiguous. The CDR3 contains 15 residues. Germline V gene sequence: CDR1 SGHKS, CDR2 YYEKEE (reference sequence). Trimming pared 0 bases from V and 2 bases from J, leaving 10 bases between. CDR3 region: CASSLGAAPTDTQYF. For the CDR3, the DNA is TGTGCCAGCAGCTTGGGAGCTGCTCCCACAGATACGCAGTATTTT. Based on the CDR3 plus reference TRBV5-5 and TRBJ2-3, the full variable domain is DAGVTQSPTHLIKTRGQQVTLRCSPISGHKSVSWYQQVLGQGPQFIFQYYEKEERGRGNFPDRFSARQFPNYSSELNVNALLLGDSALYLCASSLGAAPTDTQYFGPGTRLTVL.

The chain uses TRBV9 and TRBJ1-4; 9 bases line up with TRBD1. The CDR3 is 14 amino acids. Losses at the gene ends were 5 bases for V and 5 bases for J; bases not matched to a gene: 4. Germline CDR1 and CDR2: SGDLS and YYNGEE. CDR3 loop: CASSPTGGNEKLFF. CDR3 bases: TGTGCCAGCAGTCCGACAGGGGGAAATGAAAAACTGTTTTTT.

This clone was detected a few times. The rearrangement joins TRBV7-2 to TRBJ1-2, with TRBD1 matching over 7 bases. Trimming cost V 3 bases and J 10 bases; bases outside gene matches: 8. In germline, CDR1 is SGHTA, CDR2 FQGNSA. The CDR3 is made up of 13 amino acids. The CDR3 bases are TGTGCCAGCAGCTTCACAGGGGATTCGGTCTACACCTTC. It encodes CASSFTGDSVYTF.

This chain links TRBV7-9 with TRBJ2-3; 10 bases map to TRBD2. Per germline, CDR1 SEHNR and CDR2 FQNEAQ (reference sequence). The ends lost 8 bases at V and 6 bases at J; junction bases unmatched: 5. The CDR3 sequence is 13 residues long. CDR3: CASLAGDPDTQYF. CDR3 nucleotides: TGTGCCAGCCTAGCGGGGGACCCCGATACGCAGTATTTT.

The gene calls are TRBV3-1 (or the pseudogene TRBV3-2) and TRBJ2-1, with 8 bases lining up with TRBD2. The CDR3 runs 16 residues. The V and J ends lost 1 base and 8 bases, in that order; junction bases with no gene match: 10. CDR1 and CDR2 from the germline V gene are LGHDT and YNNKEL (reference sequence). CDR3 in DNA: TGTGCCAGCAGCCAAGGAAGAGGGACTAGTCTCGATGAGCAGTTCTTC. Protein product: CASSQGRGTSLDEQFF.

V gene TRBV13 combines with J gene TRBJ1-2; a possible D gene is TRBD1 (6 bases). CDR1 is PRHDT and CDR2 is FYEKMQ in the germline V gene (reference sequence). The CDR3 has 15 residues. V lost 5 bases to trimming and J lost 5 bases, with 18 bases between them. CDR3 DNA: TGTGCCAGCAGCCAGGGGACCGCTAGGAGGTATGGCTACACCTTC. Translated: CASSQGTARRYGYTF.

V gene TRBV7-2 combines with J gene TRBJ2-5; TRBD2 is a possible D gene (6 bases). V shed 2 bases and J shed 1 base, with 11 bases lying between them. The CDR3 extends over 15 amino acids. The germline V gene has CDR1 SGHTA and CDR2 FQGNSA. CDR3 residues: CASSLNGGTQETQYF. The CDR3 nucleotides are TGTGCCAGCAGCTTAAACGGGGGAACCCAAGAGACCCAGTACTTC.

The rearrangement links TRBV28 to TRBJ2-7; D possibly corresponds to TRBD2 (5 bases). Germline V lookup: CDR1 MDHEN, CDR2 SYDVKM. V shed 6 bases and J shed 1 base, with 19 bases lying between them. This CDR3 contains 16 residues. CDR3 sequence: CASRGVRLLGSYEQYF. Here the CDR3 DNA reads TGTGCCAGCAGGGGAGTCCGTTTACTTGGGTCCTACGAGCAGTACTTC.

The chain employs TRBV14 and TRBJ1-1; the D is unclear. Germline V gene sequence: CDR1 SGHDN, CDR2 FVKESK. The length of the CDR3 is 16 residues. Trimming removed 1 base at V and 0 bases at J, with 12 bases between. CDR3 protein: CASSQGWRRVNTEAFF. The CDR3 nucleotides read TGTGCCAGCAGCCAAGGGTGGAGGAGAGTGAACACTGAAGCTTTCTTT.